These 4 T cell receptor beta chains were sequenced from one sample in a study of blood T cell repertoires in COVID-19. Clones were sequenced by immunoSEQ multiplex PCR, and TCRdb holds only the in-frame ones, with some missing. The table includes over 65,000 clones, around 80% detected once. Specimen: peripheral blood. These receptors were obtained from a middle-aged woman with active or convalescent COVID-19.

The rearrangement joins TRBV30 to TRBJ1-4; D unresolved. The CDR3 totals 13 residues. Per the germline V gene, CDR1 is GTSNPN and CDR2 is SVGIG (reference sequence). V shed 4 bases and J shed 8 bases, with 14 bases lying between them. The CDR3 DNA reads as TGTGCCTGGACTGCACCCGCGGGAGAAAAACTGTTTTTT. Translating gives CAWTAPAGEKLFF.

The V gene is TRBV19, the J gene TRBJ1-4; D remains unclear. This CDR3 spans 15 amino acids. The V gene lost 4 bases and the J gene lost 7 bases, with 16 bases spanning the gap. Germline CDR1 LNHDA, CDR2 SQIVND (reference sequence). The CDR3 region has the DNA TGTGCCAGTAGTAGCGCTGGGCCTTTGGGTGAAAAACTGTTTTTT. This translates into CASSSAGPLGEKLFF.

The chain couples TRBV28 to TRBJ2-1, with 9 bases matching TRBD2. Germline V lookup: CDR1 MDHEN, CDR2 SYDVKM. CDR3 length: 17 amino acids. The J segment lost 0 bases and the V segment lost 6 bases, leaving 9 bases of the junction unmatched. The CDR3 here is CASRGASGTSSYNEQFF. As DNA, the CDR3 is TGTGCCAGCAGGGGGGCTAGCGGGACGAGCTCCTACAATGAGCAGTTCTTC.

The gene calls are TRBV20-1 and TRBJ1-2, with D unclear. This CDR3 has 11 amino acids. V lost 1 base and J 7 bases, leaving 7 bases between the germline ends. Looked up from germline, CDR1 is DFQATT and CDR2 is SNEGSKA (reference sequence). Here the CDR3 reads CSARAGVGYTF. CDR3 in DNA: TGCAGTGCTAGAGCCGGGGTTGGCTACACCTTC.